Here is one T cell receptor (beta chain) with its context. Antigen unknown. The PCR made use of 60 Vbeta and 13 Jbeta primers. The repertoire was sequenced with immunoSEQ multiplex PCR; TCRdb's copy has only in-frame clones and lacks some. The table has some 62,000 clones, approximately 87% seen once; the top ten hold about 1.5%. This sample is part of a study of cytomegalovirus exposure and HLA in healthy donors. Study-wide points: It was only CMV serostatus that was available as immune exposure information. Cytomegalovirus-associated TCR beta chains were listed, numbering 164.

Sequenced input: PBMCs. The TCR originated in a young man in good health and CMV-seronegative.

The DNA for the CDR3 is TGTGCCAGCAGCCTCCGGACAGGGGGGGCAGATACGCAGTATTTT. This translates into CASSLRTGGADTQYF. J is TRBJ2-3 and V is TRBV7-3; 10 bases agree with TRBD1. The CDR3 loop spans 15 amino acids. Germline V gene lookup returns CDR1 SGHTA and CDR2 FQGTGA. J gave up 4 bases and V 5 bases, and 6 bases lay outside the gene matches.